The rows below give T cell receptor beta chains drawn from one sample of a study of blood T cell repertoires in COVID-19. Sequenced by immunoSEQ multiplex PCR; TCRdb stores in-frame clones only, minus some. Of 60,000 to 70,000 clones listed, 65% to 90% are singletons. Input material: peripheral blood. The receptor source for this set is a man aged 50 to 60 with acute or convalescent COVID-19. Each CDR3 is given with its conserved first and last residue. D genes are given only for firm matches. Size tells how often a clone was seen (once, few, many) or the class of an expanded clone, and some rows leave it out.

clone size	D gene	V gene	J gene	CDR3 DNA	CDR3 protein
NA	NA	TRBV13	TRBJ2-3	TGTGCCAGCAGCCCGGGAGATACGCAGTATTTT	CASSPGDTQYF
NA	TRBD1	TRBV19	TRBJ1-1	TGTGCCAGTACCTCGGACAGGGTGAACACTGAAGCTTTCTTT	CASTSDRVNTEAFF
NA	NA	TRBV18	TRBJ1-6	TGTGCCAGCTCGTCTGGGGGGGCCCTGGATTCACCCCTCCACTTT	CASSSGGALDSPLHF
NA	NA	TRBV5-4	TRBJ1-2	TGTGCCAGCAGCCCACCCGGGAGTAACTATGGCTACACCTTC	CASSPPGSNYGYTF
NA	TRBD2	TRBV20-1	TRBJ2-5	TGCAGTGCTAGTCCTGGGGGAGGGGCAGAGACCCAGTACTTC	CSASPGGGAETQYF
NA	NA	TRBV2	TRBJ2-7	TGTGCCAGCAACGCGGAGCATTACGAGCAGTACTTC	CASNAEHYEQYF
NA	TRBD1	TRBV3-1/TRBV3-2	TRBJ2-1	TGTGCCAGCAGCCGCACCACAGGGGGGTCGTTCTTC	CASSRTTGGSFF
NA	TRBD2	TRBV7-2	TRBJ2-3	TGTGCCAGCAGCCCGCAAGCGGGGGGTAGCACAGATACGCAGTATTTT	CASSPQAGGSTDTQYF
NA	NA	TRBV18	TRBJ1-4	TGTGCCAGCTCACCAACCAGGGATGGCGCAAAACTGTTTTTT	CASSPTRDGAKLFF
NA	NA	TRBV11-2	TRBJ1-5	TGTGCCAGCAGCTTGGGGGGGGGCAATCAGCCCCAGCATTTT	CASSLGGGNQPQHF
NA	NA	TRBV5-4	TRBJ1-2	TGTGCCAGCAGCTTGGAGGAGGGGTCGAAGGGCTACACCTTC	CASSLEEGSKGYTF
NA	NA	TRBV28	TRBJ1-5	TGTGCCAGCACATCCGGCAGGGCCCTCAATAGCAATCAGCCCCAGCATTTT	CASTSGRALNSNQPQHF
once	NA	TRBV11-3	TRBJ1-1	TGTGCCAGCAGCGCGCAGGGAGGGAAGACTGAAGCTTTCTTT	CASSAQGGKTEAFF
NA	TRBD1	TRBV29-1	TRBJ2-2	TGCAGCGTTGAGCCGGGACAGGGGATCGGGGAGCTGTTTTTT	CSVEPGQGIGELFF
NA	NA	TRBV28	TRBJ2-5	TGTGCCAGCAGTTTGCCCGGACAGTCTCGCGAGACCCAGTACTTC	CASSLPGQSRETQYF
NA	TRBD2	TRBV19	TRBJ2-7	TGTGCCAGTAGTGCCCCCCGGGGGGGTCTCTCCGAGCAGTACTTC	CASSAPRGGLSEQYF
NA	TRBD2	TRBV10-3	TRBJ2-3	TGTGCCATCAGTGAGCTAGCGGGGTTCACAGATACGCAGTATTTT	CAISELAGFTDTQYF
NA	NA	TRBV11-3	TRBJ1-1	TGTGCCAGCAGCTATGAGATGAACACTGAAGCTTTCTTT	CASSYEMNTEAFF
NA	NA	TRBV27	TRBJ2-1	TGTGCCAGCAGTTTCAACAGGGAGAATGAGCAGTTCTTC	CASSFNRENEQFF
NA	NA	TRBV10-3	TRBJ1-2	TGTGCCATCAGATCCCTCCAAGTGGCGGGTGATGGCTACACCTTC	CAIRSLQVAGDGYTF
NA	TRBD2	TRBV4-1	TRBJ2-3	TGCGCCAGCAGCCAAGATTGGCTAGCGGGGGGGCAGTATTTT	CASSQDWLAGGQYF
NA	TRBD1	TRBV5-1	TRBJ1-6	TGCGCCAGCAGGATGGGACAGGGTGATTCACCCCTCCACTTT	CASRMGQGDSPLHF
NA	NA	TRBV27	TRBJ2-7	TGTGCCAGCAGTTCTCAGGGGCCCTACGAGCAGTACTTC	CASSSQGPYEQYF
once	NA	TRBV29-1	TRBJ1-1	TGCAGCGTTGGTGTGACAGAAGGCACTGAAGCTTTCTTT	CSVGVTEGTEAFF
NA	NA	TRBV5-6	TRBJ1-1	TGTGCCAGCAGCTTCCGGCAGAGAGGTAAGAACACTGAAGCTTTCTTT	CASSFRQRGKNTEAFF
NA	TRBD2	TRBV7-6	TRBJ2-1	TGTGCCAGCAGCTTCGGGGGGGGCTACAATGAGCAGTTCTTC	CASSFGGGYNEQFF
NA	NA	TRBV7-3	TRBJ1-6	TGTGCCAGCAGCCGGGAGGAATCTTCACCCCTCCACTTT	CASSREESSPLHF
NA	TRBD1	TRBV14	TRBJ1-1	TGTGCCAGCAGCCTCGGGACAGTGAACACTGAAGCTTTCTTT	CASSLGTVNTEAFF
NA	TRBD2	TRBV6-2/TRBV6-3	TRBJ2-5	TGTGCCAGCAGTAGATCTAGCGGGGGGTACCAAGAGACCCAGTACTTC	CASSRSSGGYQETQYF
few	TRBD1	TRBV15	TRBJ2-2	TGTGCCACCAGCACCGGGACAGGGGGGAGCGGAGAGCTGTTTTTT	CATSTGTGGSGELFF
NA	NA	TRBV5-4	TRBJ2-1	TGTGCCAGCAGCGCAACTGCTGAAAGTGGGCAGTTCTTC	CASSATAESGQFF
NA	NA	TRBV11-1	TRBJ2-3	TGTGCCAGCAGCAGGGCCGGGACTAGCACAGATACGCAGTATTTT	CASSRAGTSTDTQYF
NA	TRBD1	TRBV19	TRBJ1-2	TGTGCCAGCGACGGGCACTTAAGGGGGCATGGCTACACCTTC	CASDGHLRGHGYTF
NA	NA	TRBV6-5	TRBJ1-1	TGTGCCAGCAGAACGGACAGGAACACTGAAGCTTTCTTT	CASRTDRNTEAFF
NA	TRBD2	TRBV7-8	TRBJ2-3	TGTGCCAGCAGCCACGGACTAGCGGGGGGAACAGATACGCAGTATTTT	CASSHGLAGGTDTQYF
NA	NA	TRBV4-1	TRBJ2-5	TGCGCCAGCAGCCAACCCGGCGGACAAGAGACCCAGTACTTC	CASSQPGGQETQYF
NA	TRBD1	TRBV18	TRBJ2-7	TGTGCCAGCTCACCAAATCCTGGGGCAGGGGGCATTCCGGTTTGGTACTTC	CASSPNPGAGGIPVWYF
NA	NA	TRBV5-6	TRBJ2-3	TGTGCCAGCAGCCCTCCTCCCGGTTCAGATACGCAGTATTTT	CASSPPPGSDTQYF
NA	TRBD1	TRBV10-2	TRBJ2-7	TGCGCCAGCAGTGAGGTATTAACCGGGACAGGGGAGCAGTACTTC	CASSEVLTGTGEQYF
NA	TRBD2	TRBV7-8	TRBJ2-7	TGTGCCAGCAGTGCTAGCGGGGGGAGTACCTACGAGCAGTACTTC	CASSASGGSTYEQYF
NA	NA	TRBV7-9	TRBJ1-4	TGTGCCAGCAGCTTAAGCGGAGTCAATGAAAAACTGTTTTTT	CASSLSGVNEKLFF
few	TRBD1	TRBV6-2/TRBV6-3	TRBJ1-6	TGTGCCAGCAGCCCGACAGGGAATTCACCCCTCCACTTT	CASSPTGNSPLHF